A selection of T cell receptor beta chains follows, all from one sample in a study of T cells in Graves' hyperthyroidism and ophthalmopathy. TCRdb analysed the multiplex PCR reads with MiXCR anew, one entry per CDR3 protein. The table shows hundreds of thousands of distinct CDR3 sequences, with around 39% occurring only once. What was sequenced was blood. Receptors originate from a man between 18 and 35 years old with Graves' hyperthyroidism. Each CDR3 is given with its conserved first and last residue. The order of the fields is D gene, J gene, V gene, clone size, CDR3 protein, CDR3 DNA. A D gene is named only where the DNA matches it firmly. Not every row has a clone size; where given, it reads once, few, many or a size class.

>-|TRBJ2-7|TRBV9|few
CASSVGYRAYEQYF
TGTGCCAGCAGCGTAGGGTACAGGGCGTACGAGCAGTACTTC
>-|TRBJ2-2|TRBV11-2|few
CASSLGAARVGELFF
TGTGCCAGCAGCTTAGGGGCCGCCCGGGTCGGGGAGCTGTTTTTT
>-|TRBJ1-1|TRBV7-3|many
CASSLTLTTEAFF
TGTGCCAGCAGCTTAACGTTGACCACTGAAGCTTTCTTT
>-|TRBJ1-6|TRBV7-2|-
CASSFEYNSPLHF
TGTGCCAGCAGCTTTGAGTATAATTCACCCCTCCACTTT
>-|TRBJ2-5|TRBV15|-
CATSRDPVAETQYF
TGTGCCACCAGCAGAGATCCGGTTGCGGAGACCCAGTACTTC
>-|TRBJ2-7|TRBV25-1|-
CATAGKTPYEQYF
TGTGCCACCGCTGGCAAAACTCCCTACGAGCAGTACTTC
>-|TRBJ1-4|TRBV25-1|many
CASSGGGKLFF
TGTGCCAGCAGTGGGGGCGGAAAACTGTTTTTT
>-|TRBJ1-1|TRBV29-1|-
CSVEGTGRVWTEAFF
TGCAGCGTTGAAGGTACAGGGAGGGTATGGACTGAAGCTTTCTTT
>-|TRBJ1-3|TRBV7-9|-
CASSQEEGSDTIYF
TGCGCCAGCAGCCAAGAGGAAGGGAGTGACACCATATATTTT
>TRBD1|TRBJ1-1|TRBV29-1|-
CSRSRDRGSTEAFF
TGCAGCAGGTCAAGGGACAGGGGAAGCACTGAAGCTTTCTTT
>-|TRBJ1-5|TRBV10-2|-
CASSDSGWGNQPQHF
TGCGCCAGCAGTGATAGCGGGTGGGGGAATCAGCCCCAGCATTTT
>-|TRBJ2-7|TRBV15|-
CATSSQDQDFYEQYF
TGTGCCACCAGCAGCCAAGATCAGGACTTCTACGAGCAGTACTTC
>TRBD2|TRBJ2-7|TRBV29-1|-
CSVDPSGNYNEQYF
TGCAGCGTTGATCCTAGCGGGAACTACAATGAGCAGTACTTC
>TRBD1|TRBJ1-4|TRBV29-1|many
CSVGGTEGEKLFF
TGCAGCGTTGGGGGGACAGAGGGTGAAAAACTGTTTTTT
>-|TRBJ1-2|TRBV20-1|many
CSAKSGFNYGYTF
TGCAGTGCTAAATCAGGATTTAACTATGGCTACACCTTC
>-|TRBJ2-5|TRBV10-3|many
CATGLETQYF
TGTGCCACCGGCCTGGAGACCCAGTACTTC
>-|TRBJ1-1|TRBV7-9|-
CTSSSSGEGYTEAFF
TGTACCAGCAGCTCCTCAGGGGAGGGGTACACTGAAGCTTTCTTT
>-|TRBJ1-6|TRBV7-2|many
CASSSSGTVSPLHF
TGTGCCAGCAGCTCGAGTGGGACGGTTTCACCCCTCCACTTT
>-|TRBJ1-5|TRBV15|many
CATRWGRDQPQHF
TGTGCCACCCGATGGGGAAGGGATCAGCCCCAGCATTTT
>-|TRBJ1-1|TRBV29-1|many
CSVEVAGRNTEAFF
TGCAGCGTTGAAGTGGCGGGGAGGAACACTGAAGCTTTCTTT
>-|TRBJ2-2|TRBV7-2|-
CASSAPDVAGELFF
TGTGCCAGCAGCGCGCCCGATGTGGCCGGGGAGCTGTTTTTT
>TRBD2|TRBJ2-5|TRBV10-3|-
CAISGGGTQYF
TGTGCCATCAGTGGCGGGGGGACCCAGTACTTC
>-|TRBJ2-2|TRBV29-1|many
CSVAWAANTGELFF
TGCAGCGTTGCCTGGGCGGCGAACACCGGGGAGCTGTTTTTT
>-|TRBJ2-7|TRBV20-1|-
CSASDPDTYIDPYEQYF
TGCAGTGCTAGTGATCCTGACACCTATATAGATCCTTACGAGCAGTACTTC
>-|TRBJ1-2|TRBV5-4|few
CASSPGTGVYGYTF
TGTGCCAGCAGCCCGGGGACCGGGGTTTATGGCTACACCTTC
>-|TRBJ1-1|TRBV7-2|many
CASSYYTEAFF
TGTGCCAGCAGCTACTACACTGAAGCTTTCTTT
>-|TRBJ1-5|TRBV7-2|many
CASSVNLGPQHF
TGTGCCAGCAGCGTGAATCTTGGGCCCCAGCATTTT
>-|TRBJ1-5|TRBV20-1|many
CSALTVSNQPQHF
TGCAGTGCTCTCACAGTGAGCAATCAGCCCCAGCATTTT
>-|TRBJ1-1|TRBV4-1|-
CASSQGGEYAFF
TGCGCCAGCAGCCAAGGGGGGGAGTACGCTTTCTTT
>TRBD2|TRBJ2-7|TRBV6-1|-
CASGGLAEHYEQYF
TGTGCCAGCGGTGGGCTAGCGGAGCACTACGAGCAGTACTTC
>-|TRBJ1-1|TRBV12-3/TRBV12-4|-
CASRGNRDITEAFF
TGTGCCAGCAGGGGGAACAGGGACATCACTGAAGCTTTCTTT
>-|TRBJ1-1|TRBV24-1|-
CASSAHGGSSTEAFF
TGTGCCAGCAGTGCCCATGGCGGTTCAAGCACTGAAGCTTTCTTT
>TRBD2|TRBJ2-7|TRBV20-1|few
CSARNGLAGGAYEQYF
TGCAGTGCCCGAAACGGGCTAGCGGGAGGAGCGTACGAGCAGTACTTC
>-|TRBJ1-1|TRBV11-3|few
CASSQRSGWTEAFF
TGTGCCAGCAGCCAAAGATCGGGATGGACTGAAGCTTTCTTT
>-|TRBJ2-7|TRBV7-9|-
CASSPSYGDTYEQYF
TGTGCCAGCAGCCCCTCTTACGGGGATACCTACGAGCAGTACTTC
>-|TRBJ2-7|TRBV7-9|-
CASSPEAGRYEQYF
TGTGCCAGCAGCCCGGAGGCAGGGCGGTACGAGCAGTACTTC
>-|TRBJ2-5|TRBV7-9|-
CASSFIKETQYF
TGTGCCAGCAGCTTTATAAAAGAGACCCAGTACTTC
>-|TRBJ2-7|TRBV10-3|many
CAISDGAGRSYEQYF
TGTGCCATCAGTGACGGGGCCGGTCGGTCCTACGAGCAGTACTTC
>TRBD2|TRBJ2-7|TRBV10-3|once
CAIGRESYEQYF
TGTGCCATCGGGAGGGAATCCTACGAGCAGTACTTC
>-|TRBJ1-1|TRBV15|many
CATSRVGGGATEAFF
TGTGCCACCAGCAGAGTAGGTGGGGGGGCCACTGAAGCTTTCTTT
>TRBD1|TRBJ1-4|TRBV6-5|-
CALTGGEGEKLFF
TGTGCCCTTACAGGGGGCGAGGGTGAAAAACTGTTTTTT
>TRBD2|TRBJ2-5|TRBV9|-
CASSIGLAAETQYF
TGTGCCAGCAGCATTGGACTAGCGGCAGAGACCCAGTACTTC
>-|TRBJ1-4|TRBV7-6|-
CASSRSGRTNEKLFF
TGTGCCAGCAGCCGATCGGGGAGAACTAATGAAAAACTGTTTTTT
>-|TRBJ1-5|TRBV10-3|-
CASSLQGISNQPQHF
TGTGCCAGCAGTTTACAAGGGATCAGCAATCAGCCCCAGCATTTT
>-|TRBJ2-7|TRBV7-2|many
CASSAGGFTYEQYF
TGTGCCAGCAGCGCCGGTGGGTTCACCTACGAGCAGTACTTC
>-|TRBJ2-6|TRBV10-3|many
CASSYELRSSGANVLTF
TGTGCCAGCAGTTACGAACTACGTAGCTCTGGGGCCAACGTCCTGACTTTC
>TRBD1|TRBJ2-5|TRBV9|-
CASSVGTGPETQYF
TGTGCCAGCAGCGTCGGGACAGGGCCGGAGACCCAGTACTTC
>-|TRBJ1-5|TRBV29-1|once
CSVSQESNQPQHF
TGCAGCGTCAGCCAGGAAAGCAATCAGCCCCAGCATTTT
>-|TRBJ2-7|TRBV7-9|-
CASSTARERNHYEQYF
TGTGCCAGCAGCACCGCGAGAGAGCGGAACCACTACGAGCAGTACTTC
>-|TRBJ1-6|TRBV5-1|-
CASSPEPYRDYDSPLHF
TGCGCCAGCAGCCCGGAACCATACAGGGACTATGATTCACCCCTCCACTTT
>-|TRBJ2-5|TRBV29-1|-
CSARRGGTETQYF
TGCAGCGCCCGACGGGGAGGTACGGAGACCCAGTACTTC
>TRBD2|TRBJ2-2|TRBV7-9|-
CASSLRTSGTGELFF
TGTGCCAGCAGCTTAAGGACTAGCGGGACCGGGGAGCTGTTTTTT
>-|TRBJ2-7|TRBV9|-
CASSASTEDEQYF
TGTGCCAGCAGCGCATCGACAGAGGACGAGCAGTACTTC
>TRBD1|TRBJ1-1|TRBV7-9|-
CASGDRTYRNTEAFF
TGTGCCAGCGGGGACAGGACTTACCGGAACACTGAAGCTTTCTTT
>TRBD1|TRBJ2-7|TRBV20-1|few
CSARDVQGAGEQYF
TGCAGTGCTAGAGACGTACAGGGGGCGGGGGAGCAGTACTTC
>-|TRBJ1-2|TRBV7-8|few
CASSLFPNYGYTF
TGTGCCAGCAGCTTGTTTCCTAACTATGGCTACACCTTC
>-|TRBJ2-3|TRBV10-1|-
CASSESITDTQYF
TGCGCCAGCAGTGAGTCGATAACAGATACGCAGTATTTT
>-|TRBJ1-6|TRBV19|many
CASSPGSRAPLHF
TGTGCCAGTAGTCCAGGTTCGAGGGCACCCCTCCACTTT
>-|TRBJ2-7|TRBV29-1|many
CSVVGDYEQYF
TGCAGCGTTGTCGGGGACTACGAGCAGTACTTC